A selection of T cell receptor beta chains follows, all from one sample in a study of shared clonotypes between healthy human individuals. Assay: immunoSEQ multiplex PCR; the TCRdb copy retains only in-frame clones and omits some. The data show over 2 million clones, 85% to 95% seen once. Sequencing input: naive CD4+ T cells sorted from blood. The receptors were sampled from a man aged 18 to 29 in good health. The CDR3 runs from the conserved cysteine through the conserved F or W. The order of the fields is CDR3 protein, CDR3 DNA, V gene, D gene, J gene, clone size. D genes are given only for firm matches. The size entry is marked missing in some rows and otherwise reads once, few, many or a size class.

CDR3aa: CASSLDRGSPYNEQFF
CDR3nt: TGTGCCAGCAGCTTAGACCGCGGGAGTCCGTACAATGAGCAGTTCTTC
v_gene: TRBV7-2
d_gene: TRBD2
j_gene: TRBJ2-1
abundance: NA

CDR3aa: CASSSQGNEQYF
CDR3nt: TGTGCCAGCAGCTCTCAGGGTAACGAGCAGTACTTC
v_gene: TRBV7-6
d_gene: NA
j_gene: TRBJ2-7
abundance: once

CDR3aa: CASSGQGGNTEAFF
CDR3nt: TGCGCCAGCAGCGGACAGGGAGGGAACACTGAAGCTTTCTTT
v_gene: TRBV5-1
d_gene: TRBD1
j_gene: TRBJ1-1
abundance: NA

CDR3aa: CASSFGRDTQYF
CDR3nt: TGTGCCAGCAGCTTTGGGAGGGATACGCAGTATTTT
v_gene: TRBV7-3
d_gene: NA
j_gene: TRBJ2-3
abundance: NA

CDR3aa: CASSLGKETQYF
CDR3nt: TGTGCCAGCAGCCTAGGGAAAGAGACCCAGTACTTC
v_gene: TRBV7-9
d_gene: NA
j_gene: TRBJ2-5
abundance: NA

CDR3aa: CASSHPGQGPYEQYF
CDR3nt: TGCGCCAGCAGCCATCCGGGACAGGGCCCCTACGAGCAGTACTTC
v_gene: TRBV4-1
d_gene: TRBD1
j_gene: TRBJ2-7
abundance: NA

CDR3aa: CASSTPGALGEKLFF
CDR3nt: TGTGCCAGCAGTACCCCAGGTGCCTTGGGTGAAAAACTGTTTTTT
v_gene: TRBV28
d_gene: NA
j_gene: TRBJ1-4
abundance: NA

CDR3aa: CSVDWASGEAYNEQFF
CDR3nt: TGCAGCGTTGATTGGGCTAGCGGGGAAGCCTACAATGAGCAGTTCTTC
v_gene: TRBV29-1
d_gene: TRBD2
j_gene: TRBJ2-1
abundance: NA

CDR3aa: CASSEAAVNTGELFF
CDR3nt: TGTGCCAGCAGTGAAGCAGCAGTGAACACCGGGGAGCTGTTTTTT
v_gene: TRBV6-1
d_gene: NA
j_gene: TRBJ2-2
abundance: NA

CDR3aa: CASSELHVSNQPQHF
CDR3nt: TGTGCCAGCAGTGAACTTCACGTTAGCAATCAGCCCCAGCATTTT
v_gene: TRBV6-1
d_gene: NA
j_gene: TRBJ1-5
abundance: once

CDR3aa: CASSLQGYTEAFF
CDR3nt: TGTGCCAGTAGCTTACAGGGCTACACTGAAGCTTTCTTT
v_gene: TRBV19
d_gene: NA
j_gene: TRBJ1-1
abundance: once

CDR3aa: CASRPGQGQGSEQFF
CDR3nt: TGTGCCAGCAGGCCGGGTCAGGGGCAGGGGAGTGAGCAGTTCTTC
v_gene: TRBV6-5
d_gene: NA
j_gene: TRBJ2-1
abundance: NA

CDR3aa: CASSWGQGKTGELFF
CDR3nt: TGCGCCAGCAGCTGGGGACAGGGAAAGACCGGGGAGCTGTTTTTT
v_gene: TRBV5-1
d_gene: TRBD1
j_gene: TRBJ2-2
abundance: once

CDR3aa: CASSYSWTGENIQYF
CDR3nt: TGTGCCAGCAGTTACTCTTGGACAGGGGAAAACATTCAGTACTTC
v_gene: TRBV6-5
d_gene: TRBD1
j_gene: TRBJ2-4
abundance: NA

CDR3aa: CASSGIGQHNEKLFF
CDR3nt: TGCGCCAGCAGCGGAATCGGGCAGCATAATGAAAAACTGTTTTTT
v_gene: TRBV5-1
d_gene: NA
j_gene: TRBJ1-4
abundance: NA

CDR3aa: CASSPQTSRETQYF
CDR3nt: TGCGCCAGCAGCCCACAGACTTCTCGGGAGACCCAGTACTTC
v_gene: TRBV5-1
d_gene: NA
j_gene: TRBJ2-5
abundance: NA

CDR3aa: CASSLVSQGTYEQYF
CDR3nt: TGTGCCAGCAGCTTAGTATCTCAGGGGACCTACGAGCAGTACTTC
v_gene: TRBV7-8
d_gene: NA
j_gene: TRBJ2-7
abundance: NA

CDR3aa: CATSRDLASGRAPYEQYF
CDR3nt: TGTGCCACCAGCAGAGACCTGGCTAGCGGGAGGGCCCCCTACGAGCAGTACTTC
v_gene: TRBV15
d_gene: TRBD2
j_gene: TRBJ2-7
abundance: once

CDR3aa: CASSISRYNEQFF
CDR3nt: TGTGCCAGTAGTATTTCCAGATACAATGAGCAGTTCTTC
v_gene: TRBV19
d_gene: NA
j_gene: TRBJ2-1
abundance: once

CDR3aa: CASSPDSSQYF
CDR3nt: TGTGCCAGCTCACCGGACAGTTCGCAGTATTTT
v_gene: TRBV18
d_gene: NA
j_gene: TRBJ2-3
abundance: NA

CDR3aa: CASSRGVPSYNEQFF
CDR3nt: TGTGCCAGCAGTAGGGGGGTCCCGTCCTACAATGAGCAGTTCTTC
v_gene: TRBV28
d_gene: NA
j_gene: TRBJ2-1
abundance: NA

CDR3aa: CASRRVGPYNEQFF
CDR3nt: TGTGCCAGCAGAAGGGTCGGACCCTACAATGAGCAGTTCTTC
v_gene: TRBV6-5
d_gene: NA
j_gene: TRBJ2-1
abundance: NA

CDR3aa: CASSRKGPDTQYF
CDR3nt: TGTGCCAGCAGTAGGAAGGGCCCAGATACGCAGTATTTT
v_gene: TRBV6-5
d_gene: NA
j_gene: TRBJ2-3
abundance: once

CDR3aa: CASSLSGTSLPGELFF
CDR3nt: TGTGCCAGCAGCTTGTCGGGGACTAGCCTGCCCGGGGAGCTGTTTTTT
v_gene: TRBV5-4
d_gene: TRBD2
j_gene: TRBJ2-2
abundance: NA

CDR3aa: CASRETGGTEAFF
CDR3nt: TGTGCCAGTAGGGAGACCGGGGGCACTGAAGCTTTCTTT
v_gene: TRBV19
d_gene: NA
j_gene: TRBJ1-1
abundance: NA

CDR3aa: CASSELNRAKNQPQHF
CDR3nt: TGTGCCAGCAGTGAACTTAACAGGGCGAAAAATCAGCCCCAGCATTTT
v_gene: TRBV6-1
d_gene: NA
j_gene: TRBJ1-5
abundance: NA

CDR3aa: CASRAVRGVKNTEAFF
CDR3nt: TGCGCCAGCAGGGCCGTTAGAGGGGTGAAGAACACTGAAGCTTTCTTT
v_gene: TRBV5-1
d_gene: NA
j_gene: TRBJ1-1
abundance: NA

CDR3aa: CASSVTGGTYEQYF
CDR3nt: TGTGCCAGCAGCGTTACGGGGGGGACCTACGAGCAGTACTTC
v_gene: TRBV9
d_gene: TRBD2
j_gene: TRBJ2-7
abundance: NA

CDR3aa: CASTRDSNSGNTIYF
CDR3nt: TGTGCCAGCACTCGGGACTCTAACTCTGGAAACACCATATATTTT
v_gene: TRBV25-1
d_gene: NA
j_gene: TRBJ1-3
abundance: NA

CDR3aa: CASSLARGTITDTQYF
CDR3nt: TGTGCCAGCAGCTTAGCCCGGGGGACTATCACAGATACGCAGTATTTT
v_gene: TRBV11-2
d_gene: TRBD2
j_gene: TRBJ2-3
abundance: NA

CDR3aa: CASSWGGRNNQPQHF
CDR3nt: TGTGCCAGCAGCTGGGGGGGTCGGAACAATCAGCCCCAGCATTTT
v_gene: TRBV7-2
d_gene: NA
j_gene: TRBJ1-5
abundance: once

CDR3aa: CASSPGTGGQYEQYF
CDR3nt: TGCGCCAGCAGCCCCGGGACAGGGGGCCAATACGAGCAGTACTTC
v_gene: TRBV5-1
d_gene: TRBD1
j_gene: TRBJ2-7
abundance: NA

CDR3aa: CASSYSGTGTYEQYF
CDR3nt: TGTGCCAGCAGTTACTCGGGGACAGGGACCTACGAGCAGTACTTC
v_gene: TRBV6-5
d_gene: TRBD1
j_gene: TRBJ2-7
abundance: NA

CDR3aa: CASSPAERETQYF
CDR3nt: TGTGCCAGCTCACCCGCGGAGAGGGAGACCCAGTACTTC
v_gene: TRBV18
d_gene: NA
j_gene: TRBJ2-5
abundance: NA

CDR3aa: CASSLDSTSGATSSYEQYF
CDR3nt: TGTGCCAGCAGCTTAGATTCGACTAGCGGGGCGACCTCCTCCTACGAGCAGTACTTC
v_gene: TRBV11-2
d_gene: TRBD2
j_gene: TRBJ2-7
abundance: once

CDR3aa: CASSPLGTRNYEQYF
CDR3nt: TGTGCCAGCTCACCGCTCGGGACTAGGAACTACGAGCAGTACTTC
v_gene: TRBV18
d_gene: TRBD2
j_gene: TRBJ2-7
abundance: NA

CDR3aa: CASSFWRSTDTQYF
CDR3nt: TGTGCCAGCAGCTTCTGGAGGTCCACAGATACGCAGTATTTT
v_gene: TRBV7-2
d_gene: NA
j_gene: TRBJ2-3
abundance: NA

CDR3aa: CASSLDRQGVAYNSPLHF
CDR3nt: TGTGCCAGCAGTCTCGACCGACAGGGTGTCGCCTATAATTCACCCCTCCACTTT
v_gene: TRBV27
d_gene: TRBD1
j_gene: TRBJ1-6
abundance: NA

CDR3aa: CASRPGQVYEQYF
CDR3nt: TGTGCCAGCAGACCTGGACAGGTCTACGAGCAGTACTTC
v_gene: TRBV6-6
d_gene: TRBD1
j_gene: TRBJ2-7
abundance: NA

CDR3aa: CASSERDYSGNTIYF
CDR3nt: TGTGCCAGCAGCGAAAGGGACTACTCTGGAAACACCATATATTTT
v_gene: TRBV5-6
d_gene: NA
j_gene: TRBJ1-3
abundance: NA

CDR3aa: CASSSQRTGGGNTIYF
CDR3nt: TGTGCCAGCAGCTCCCAGAGGACAGGGGGTGGAAACACCATATATTTT
v_gene: TRBV7-9
d_gene: TRBD1
j_gene: TRBJ1-3
abundance: NA

CDR3aa: CASSYKGVLFF
CDR3nt: TGTGCCAGCAGTTATAAGGGGGTGCTGTTTTTT
v_gene: TRBV6-1
d_gene: NA
j_gene: TRBJ2-2
abundance: NA

CDR3aa: CASKLTDSLSYGYTF
CDR3nt: TGTGCCAGCAAACTGACAGATTCCCTATCCTATGGCTACACCTTC
v_gene: TRBV6-1
d_gene: NA
j_gene: TRBJ1-2
abundance: NA

CDR3aa: CASSGPVQETQYF
CDR3nt: TGCGCCAGCAGCGGACCGGTCCAAGAGACCCAGTACTTC
v_gene: TRBV5-1
d_gene: NA
j_gene: TRBJ2-5
abundance: NA

CDR3aa: CASSRDRVGNTQYF
CDR3nt: TGTGCCAGCAGTCGAGACAGGGTAGGAAATACGCAGTATTTT
v_gene: TRBV7-3
d_gene: TRBD1
j_gene: TRBJ2-3
abundance: NA

CDR3aa: CASSRGWRDGTDTQYF
CDR3nt: TGTGCCAGCAGCAGGGGGTGGCGGGATGGCACAGATACGCAGTATTTT
v_gene: TRBV11-2
d_gene: NA
j_gene: TRBJ2-3
abundance: once

CDR3aa: CASSLTGTTYEQYF
CDR3nt: TGTGCCAGCAGCTTGACAGGCACCACATACGAGCAGTACTTC
v_gene: TRBV5-4
d_gene: NA
j_gene: TRBJ2-7
abundance: NA

CDR3aa: CASSEQMQPQHF
CDR3nt: TGTGCCAGCAGTGAACAGATGCAGCCCCAGCATTTT
v_gene: TRBV6-1
d_gene: NA
j_gene: TRBJ1-5
abundance: NA

CDR3aa: CASSPGRDQPQHF
CDR3nt: TGTGCCAGCTCACCAGGCCGGGATCAGCCCCAGCATTTT
v_gene: TRBV18
d_gene: NA
j_gene: TRBJ1-5
abundance: few

CDR3aa: CASSSGLDPETQYF
CDR3nt: TGTGCCAGCAGCTCGGGCCTTGACCCCGAGACCCAGTACTTC
v_gene: TRBV11-2
d_gene: NA
j_gene: TRBJ2-5
abundance: NA

CDR3aa: CASSYTHRGNTEAFF
CDR3nt: TGTGCCAGCAGTTACACCCACAGGGGCAACACTGAAGCTTTCTTT
v_gene: TRBV6-5
d_gene: TRBD1
j_gene: TRBJ1-1
abundance: NA

CDR3aa: CASSQGSYEQYF
CDR3nt: TGTGCCAGCAGCCAGGGCTCCTACGAGCAGTACTTC
v_gene: TRBV6-5
d_gene: NA
j_gene: TRBJ2-7
abundance: NA

CDR3aa: CASSIQGFVYEQYF
CDR3nt: TGTGCCAGTAGTATACAGGGGTTCGTCTACGAGCAGTACTTC
v_gene: TRBV19
d_gene: NA
j_gene: TRBJ2-7
abundance: NA

CDR3aa: CATQQSSYEQYF
CDR3nt: TGTGCCACCCAACAGAGCTCCTACGAGCAGTACTTC
v_gene: TRBV19
d_gene: NA
j_gene: TRBJ2-7
abundance: few

CDR3aa: CASSAQGINEQYF
CDR3nt: TGTGCCAGCAGTGCACAGGGGATCAACGAGCAGTACTTC
v_gene: TRBV2
d_gene: TRBD1
j_gene: TRBJ2-7
abundance: NA

CDR3aa: CSVVWTLGNEQFF
CDR3nt: TGCAGCGTTGTCTGGACCCTGGGGAATGAGCAGTTCTTC
v_gene: TRBV29-1
d_gene: NA
j_gene: TRBJ2-1
abundance: NA